These 18 T cell receptor beta chains were all obtained from the same sample, sequenced in a study of spatial heterogeneity in lung cancer. One entry per CDR3 protein results from TCRdb running MiXCR on the 5' RACE reads. The repertoire holds some 54,000 distinct CDR3 sequences, with less than 9.5% as singletons. Time point defined: blood at routine non-recurrence follow-up after resection. Frozen PBMC, nontumor lung or tumor provided whole RNA, which was sequenced unsorted. Sequenced here: PBMCs, sampled at follow-up. The receptors originated from a female donor with early-stage non-small cell lung cancer.

This clonotype was seen at least ten times. The chain joins TRBV7-2 to TRBJ1-1; D is uncertain. CDR3 size: 16 residues. The germline V gene has CDR1 SGHTA and CDR2 FQGNSA. The V gene lost 5 bases and the J gene lost 0 bases, with 16 bases spanning the gap. The CDR3 bases are TGTGCCAGCAGCCGAGGTAGAGGAGGGCTGAACACTGAAGCTTTCTTT. Residues: CASSRGRGGLNTEAFF.

This clonotype was seen repeatedly, ten times or more. The chain is built from TRBV20-1 and TRBJ2-7, with TRBD2 identical over 9 bases. With V trimmed by 5 bases and J by 0 bases, 5 bases remained unmatched. This CDR3 spans 14 amino acids. Germline loops: CDR1 DFQATT, CDR2 SNEGSKA (reference sequence). The CDR3 reads CSAASGTSSYEQYF. The CDR3 region has the DNA TGCAGTGCTGCTAGCGGGACTAGCTCCTACGAGCAGTACTTC.

This chain joins TRBV9 and TRBJ1-3; TRBD1 is a possible D gene (6 bases). Trimming took 0 bases from V and 2 from J, leaving 15 bases between them. The CDR3 has 17 amino acids. Germline V CDR1 and CDR2: SGDLS, YYNGEE. This CDR3 is CASSVDLLDRTGNTIYF. The CDR3 bases are TGTGCCAGCAGCGTAGACCTCCTGGACAGAACTGGAAACACCATATATTTT.

This clonotype was detected many times. The chain is built from TRBV9 and TRBJ2-2; 10 bases line up with TRBD2. The CDR3 loop spans 17 amino acids. The J segment lost 3 bases and the V segment lost 3 bases, leaving 8 bases of the junction unmatched. Germline CDR1 is SGDLS and CDR2 is YYNGEE. CDR3 in DNA: TGTGCCAGCAGCGAAGCTAGCGGGGGTCCCGACACCGGGGAGCTGTTTTTT. It encodes CASSEASGGPDTGELFF.

This clonotype has a handful of counts. The chain couples TRBV29-1 to TRBJ2-5, with D uncertain. V lost 5 bases and J lost 1, with 8 bases in between. This CDR3 is built from 12 residues. Germline CDR1 and CDR2: SQVTM and ANQGSEA. DNA for the CDR3: TGCAGCGTTCGGGTACTCCAAGAGACCCAGTACTTC. It yields the protein CSVRVLQETQYF.

This clonotype came up a few times. This rearrangement joins TRBV7-2 to TRBJ2-7, with D tentatively TRBD1 or TRBD2 (5 bases each). V was pared by 4 bases and J by 1 base, with 11 bases between. Germline assignment: CDR1 SGHTA and CDR2 FQGNSA. The CDR3 extends over 14 amino acids. The CDR3 region has the DNA TGTGCCAGCAGCTCGGACGGGACGTCCTACGAGCAGTACTTC. Translating gives CASSSDGTSYEQYF.

Comment on this clonotype: A much larger clone lies a single base off, so this may be a read error. The DNA for the CDR3 is TGCAGCGTTGAACGGGAGCAGGGTAGATCCTACAAGCAGTACTTC. Protein: CSVEREQGRSYKQYF. This sequence joins TRBV29-1 and TRBJ2-7; maybe TRBD2 (6 bases). The CDR3 runs to 15 residues. Per the germline V gene, CDR1 is SQVTM and CDR2 is ANQGSEA.

This clonotype came up many times. J is TRBJ1-2 and V is TRBV5-1; no clear D. This CDR3 has 14 residues. Germline V gene data show CDR1 as SGHRS and CDR2 as YFSETQ. The V end was cut by 2 bases, the J end by 4 bases, with 12 bases between. The CDR3 DNA follows: TGCGCCAGCAGCTTAAACCGGCAAAGCTATGGCTACACCTTC. It is translated as CASSLNRQSYGYTF.

This clonotype was seen a few times. V and J are TRBV5-1 and TRBJ1-2, with unresolved D. Trimming shortened V by 1 base and J by 0 bases, and 7 bases separated the two germline ends. CDR1 and CDR2 from the germline V gene are SGHRS and YFSETQ. The CDR3 is 14 residues long. The CDR3 region is CASSLFAANYGYTF. CDR3 DNA: TGCGCCAGCAGCTTGTTTGCAGCTAACTATGGCTACACCTTC.

This clonotype was counted many times. V is TRBV27 and J is TRBJ2-7; D unresolved. Trimming removed 2 bases from V and 7 bases from J, with 15 bases in between. CDR1 is MNHEY, CDR2 SMNVEV, per germline (reference sequence). CDR3 length equals 14 residues. CDR3 region: CASSLDLYLGEQYF. The CDR3 DNA follows: TGTGCCAGCAGTTTAGACCTTTACTTGGGGGAGCAGTACTTC.

The chain uses TRBV6-1 and TRBJ1-1; D unresolved. CDR1 is MNHNS, CDR2 SASEGT, per germline. There are 15 residues in the CDR3. Trimming took 5 bases from V and 3 from J, leaving 16 bases between them. Written as DNA, the CDR3 is TGTGCCAGCAGTCCCCAGGAGGGATGGGACACTGAAGCTTTCTTT. It is translated as CASSPQEGWDTEAFF.

CDR3 in DNA: TGCAGTGCTAATATAGGACAGGGGCGGTACGAGCAGTACTTC. Translating gives CSANIGQGRYEQYF. The rearrangement uses TRBV20-1 and TRBJ2-7, with 9 bases lining up with TRBD1. CDR3 size: 14 residues. The ends lost 4 bases at V and 4 bases at J; junction bases unmatched: 8. CDR1 and CDR2 (germline): DFQATT, SNEGSKA (reference sequence).

Many counts were recorded for this clonotype. The chain carries TRBV29-1 and TRBJ2-2; D tentatively fits TRBD1 or TRBD2 (5 bases each). V lost 8 bases and J lost 0, with 16 bases in between. This CDR3 is 15 amino acids long. Germline CDR1 is SQVTM and CDR2 is ANQGSEA. The CDR3 reads CSIIRRGPNTGELFF. As DNA, the CDR3 is TGCAGCATTATTCGACGGGGCCCGAACACCGGGGAGCTGTTTTTT.

The V gene is TRBV7-2, the J gene TRBJ1-1; tentatively, D is TRBD1 (6 bases). The CDR3 contains 14 residues. Trimming cost V 3 bases and J 1 base, with 9 bases left between them. From germline, CDR1 is SGHTA and CDR2 FQGNSA. The CDR3 sequence: CASSFMDRNTEAFF. CDR3 in DNA: TGTGCCAGCAGCTTTATGGACAGGAACACTGAAGCTTTCTTT. Drawing the rest from reference TRBV7-2 and TRBJ1-1, the complete variable domain is GAGVSQSPSNKVTEKGKDVELRCDPISGHTALYWYRQSLGQGLEFLIYFQGNSAPDKSGLPSDRFSAERTGGSVSTLTIQRTQQEDSAVYLCASSFMDRNTEAFFGQGTRLTVV.

This clonotype was recorded many times. The rearrangement links TRBV4-3 to TRBJ1-2; D gene uncertain. CDR3 size: 15 residues. The germline V gene encodes CDR1 LGHNA and CDR2 YSLEER. With 0 bases removed from V and 6 bases from J, the gap between germline ends came to 14 bases. For the CDR3, the DNA is TGCGCCAGCAGCCAAGAAGGGTTTAGCGGGGATGGCTACACCTTC. Translating gives CASSQEGFSGDGYTF.

This clonotype was recorded many times. The rearrangement uses TRBV7-8 and TRBJ2-7, with D possibly matching TRBD2 (5 bases). The CDR3 is 14 residues long. Germline V gene data show CDR1 as SGHVS and CDR2 as FQNEAQ. V lost 5 bases and J lost 0, with 11 bases in between. CDR3 bases: TGTGCCAGCAGCCGTGAGGGCCTCTCCTACGAGCAGTACTTC. This codes for CASSREGLSYEQYF.

This clonotype was detected ten times or more. The CDR3 here is CASSLGNQQPQHF. The CDR3 DNA sequence: TGCGCCAGCAGCTTAGGCAATCAGCAGCCCCAGCATTTT. The chain joins TRBV5-1 to TRBJ1-5, with D unclear. Germline assignment: CDR1 SGHRS and CDR2 YFSETQ. V was cut by 2 bases and J by 7 bases, with 10 bases left in between. The CDR3 runs to 13 residues.

In nucleotides, the CDR3 is TGTGCCAGCAGACCGACCGGAGGAACCTATGGCTACACCTTC. It codes for CASRPTGGTYGYTF. This rearrangement joins TRBV6-2 or TRBV6-3 to TRBJ1-2; D remains ambiguous. Deletions cut 6 bases from V and 4 bases from J, with 15 bases between. CDR1 and CDR2 from the germline V gene are MNHEY and SVGEGT. The CDR3 runs to 14 residues.